These 13 T cell receptor beta chains were all obtained from the same sample, sequenced in a study of blood T cell repertoires in COVID-19. Data came from immunoSEQ multiplex PCR; TCRdb stores just in-frame clones and leaves some out. Among some 80,000 clones listed, around 90% were seen once. The material sequenced was peripheral blood. The receptors shown here come from a human donor in a cohort sampled during active COVID-19.

V and J are TRBV20-1 and TRBJ2-3; D unresolved. V lost 3 bases and J 2 bases, leaving 6 bases between the germline ends. CDR3 length equals 12 residues. Germline V gene data show CDR1 as DFQATT and CDR2 as SNEGSKA (reference sequence). CDR3 nucleotides: TGCAGTGCTAGTCCAGACACAGATACGCAGTATTTT. This gives the protein CSASPDTDTQYF.

The rearrangement uses TRBV5-1 and TRBJ2-1; 8 bases fit TRBD2. The germline V gene encodes CDR1 SGHRS and CDR2 YFSETQ. The CDR3 is made up of 15 amino acids. V dropped 5 bases and J dropped 1; count of bases not matched to a gene: 5. The CDR3 is CASRSSGPSYNEQFF. In nucleotides, the CDR3 is TGCGCCAGCAGGTCTAGCGGGCCGTCCTACAATGAGCAGTTCTTC.

The table lists this clone with a count of one. V gene TRBV5-1 combines with J gene TRBJ2-7, with D possibly TRBD2 on 5 matching bases. CDR1 and CDR2 from the germline V gene are SGHRS and YFSETQ. The V end was cut by 2 bases, the J end by 4 bases, with 16 bases between. There are 15 residues in the CDR3. Here the CDR3 reads CASSFSGSEGYEQYF. CDR3 DNA: TGCGCCAGCAGCTTCTCTGGGAGTGAGGGATACGAGCAGTACTTC.

The chain couples TRBV5-4 to TRBJ1-1; 10 positions agree with TRBD1. V lost 4 bases, J lost 5 bases, and 8 bases stayed unmatched. The V gene's germline CDR1 is SGHNT and CDR2 YYREEE (reference sequence). The CDR3 has 15 amino acids. CDR3 protein: CASSGRQGAGTEAFF. The DNA of the CDR3 is TGTGCCAGCAGCGGAAGACAGGGGGCAGGGACTGAAGCTTTCTTT.

This chain links TRBV6-6 with TRBJ2-5, with D perhaps matching TRBD1 (5 bases). Per the germline V gene, CDR1 is MNHNY and CDR2 is SVGAGI (reference sequence). This CDR3 is built from 14 residues. V was pared by 8 bases and J by 2 bases, with 15 bases between. The CDR3, as DNA: TGTGCCAGCTATGACTCAGGGTGGCAAGAGACCCAGTACTTC. Protein product: CASYDSGWQETQYF.

This chain connects TRBV29-1 to TRBJ2-6, with a weak D call TRBD2 (6 bases). The CDR3 has 16 amino acids. Germline assignment: CDR1 SQVTM and CDR2 ANQGSEA. Trimming cost V 7 bases and J 0 bases, with 16 bases left between them. The CDR3 protein is CSARTGGPSGANVLTF. The CDR3 region has the DNA TGCAGCGCTCGGACCGGGGGTCCCTCTGGGGCCAACGTCCTGACTTTC.

This rearrangement joins TRBV5-1 to TRBJ2-3; 7 bases are shared with TRBD1. The CDR3 covers 15 residues. Germline CDR1 reads SGHRS; CDR2 reads YFSETQ. V lost 2 bases to trimming and J lost 4 bases; unmatched junction nucleotides: 7. CDR3 loop: CASSFLQGSADTQYF. The CDR3 bases are TGCGCCAGCAGCTTCTTACAGGGGTCCGCAGATACGCAGTATTTT. The entire variable domain, with the rest obtained from reference TRBV5-1 and TRBJ2-3, is as follows: KAGVTQTPRYLIKTRGQQVTLSCSPISGHRSVSWYQQTPGQGLQFLFEYFSETQRNKGNFPGRFSGRQFSNSRSEMNVSTLELGDSALYLCASSFLQGSADTQYFGPGTRLTVL.

In this sample, this clone is medium-sized. The chain links TRBV29-1 to TRBJ1-2; 9 bases line up with TRBD1. CDR3 length: 12 amino acids. CDR1 is SQVTM, CDR2 ANQGSEA, per germline. J lost 5 bases, V lost 7 bases, and 5 bases had no gene match. In DNA form, the CDR3 reads TGCAGCGGAGAACAGGGGGCGTATGGCTACACCTTC. Its protein product is CSGEQGAYGYTF. Filled out from reference TRBV29-1 and TRBJ1-2, the complete variable domain reads SAVISQKPSRDICQRGTSLTIQCQVDSQVTMMFWYRQQPGQSLTLIATANQGSEATYESGFVIDKFPISRPNLTFSTLTVSNMSPEDSSIYLCSGEQGAYGYTFGSGTRLTVV.

The CDR3 coding sequence is TGTGCCAGCGGAGAAAGAAGGAACACTGAAGCTTTCTTT. It yields the protein CASGERRNTEAFF. The chain uses TRBV6-4 and TRBJ1-1; D is ambiguous. Germline loops: CDR1 MRHNA, CDR2 SNTAGT. The CDR3 has 13 residues. V shed 8 bases and J shed 1 base, with 11 bases lying between them.

The V gene is TRBV6-5, the J gene TRBJ2-3, with 10 bases matching TRBD2. The J segment lost 5 bases and the V segment lost 0 bases, leaving 5 bases of the junction unmatched. CDR1 MNHEY and CDR2 SVGAGI come from the germline V gene. The CDR3 spans 16 residues. Here the CDR3 DNA reads TGTGCCAGCAGTTACTCTAAAGCGGGAGGGGTAGATACGCAGTATTTT. Translated, it gives CASSYSKAGGVDTQYF.

CDR3 in amino acids: CAWSPTRDSYNEQFF. The CDR3 DNA reads TGTGCCTGGAGTCCGACGCGGGACAGCTACAATGAGCAGTTCTTC. The genes are TRBV30 and TRBJ2-1; D possibly corresponds to TRBD1 (7 bases). This CDR3 is 15 amino acids long. The V gene's germline CDR1 is GTSNPN and CDR2 SVGIG (reference sequence). Trimming left V 2 bases short and J 3 bases short, with 14 bases between.

This rearrangement joins TRBV9 to TRBJ2-7; 11 bases match TRBD1. The CDR3 spans 16 residues. The germline CDR1 and CDR2 sequences are SGDLS and YYNGEE. The V gene end was trimmed by 0 bases and the J gene end by 3 bases; junction bases not matched to a gene: 5. The CDR3 is CASSVGGTGGVYEQYF. The CDR3 DNA reads TGTGCCAGCAGCGTAGGAGGGACAGGGGGAGTCTACGAGCAGTACTTC.

The V call is TRBV9, the J call TRBJ1-5, with 7 bases lining up with TRBD1. Germline V lookup: CDR1 SGDLS, CDR2 YYNGEE. The CDR3 spans 14 residues. J gave up 7 bases and V 3 bases, and 7 bases lay outside the gene matches. The CDR3 coding sequence is TGTGCCAGCAGCGAGACAGGGTCGGGGCAGCCCCAGCATTTT. Protein sequence: CASSETGSGQPQHF.